Listed here is a single T cell receptor (beta chain). This specimen belongs to a study of human T cells and chemical hapten exposure. The time point here: patch test 3, about 24 weeks after DPC sensitization. The sample's treatment: therapeutic diphenylcyclopropenone sensitization with weekly scalp DPC. From the RACE reads, TCRdb called clonotypes with MiXCR, one entry per CDR3 protein. This sample has 150,000 to 200,000 distinct CDR3 sequences, with about 25% found just once. J gave up 4 bases and V 1 base, and 4 bases lay outside the gene matches. The germline V gene encodes CDR1 SGHTA and CDR2 FQGNSA. The CDR3 consists of 17 residues.

The sequence derives from a woman in her thirties or forties with alopecia areata. Some clones in this sample may be carry-over from other donors' samples. Source: whole blood, taken in connection with sensitization to the hapten diphenylcyclopropenone (DPC). The gene calls are TRBV7-2 and TRBJ2-3; TRBD2 aligns across 14 bases. This chain's CDR3 is CASSLVGTSGSPDTQYF. DNA for the CDR3: TGTGCCAGCAGCTTAGTCGGGACTAGCGGGAGTCCAGATACGCAGTATTTT. The full variable domain, with the rest looked up from reference TRBV7-2 and TRBJ2-3, is GAGVSQSPSNKVTEKGKDVELRCDPISGHTALYWYRQSLGQGLEFLIYFQGNSAPDKSGLPSDRFSAERTGGSVSTLTIQRTQQEDSAVYLCASSLVGTSGSPDTQYFGPGTRLTVL.